These T cell receptor beta chains were read from a single sample in a study of cytomegalovirus exposure and HLA in healthy donors. Generated by immunoSEQ multiplex PCR, the TCRdb table keeps only in-frame clones and is missing some. The table includes about 130,000 clones, approximately 88% detected once. Input material: PBMCs. The receptors were sampled from a woman under 30 in good health and CMV-seronegative. Each CDR3 is given with its conserved first and last residue. Each record gives: J gene, clone size, D gene, V gene, CDR3 DNA, CDR3 protein. D genes are given only for firm matches. Clone sizes are given selectively: once, few, many, or a class where the clone is expanded.

TRBJ2-3,.,.,TRBV7-2,TGTGCCAGCAGCTACACCGGGACTGGGATCACAGATACGCAGTATTTT,CASSYTGTGITDTQYF
TRBJ2-5,.,TRBD1,TRBV5-1,TGCGCCAGCAGCTCTGGGACAGGGATGGGAGAGACCCAGTACTTC,CASSSGTGMGETQYF
TRBJ2-2,.,TRBD2,TRBV5-1,TGCGCCAGCAGGCGGACTAGCGGGCGAAACGGGGAGCTGTTTTTT,CASRRTSGRNGELFF
TRBJ1-1,.,TRBD1,TRBV18,TGTGCCAGCTCACCTCAGGGGACAGGGAGGACTGAAGCTTTCTTT,CASSPQGTGRTEAFF
TRBJ2-7,.,.,TRBV20-1,TGCAGTGCTTGGGTCGGGAAAGAGCAGTACTTC,CSAWVGKEQYF
TRBJ2-7,.,.,TRBV6-1,TGTGCCAGCAGCCAAGCGGCCGAGCAGTACTTC,CASSQAAEQYF
TRBJ1-1,once,TRBD1,TRBV11-2,TGTGCCAGCAGCCCCCGCTGGGGACAGGGGTGGTCCGGAGGGAGGGCTTTCTTT,CASSPRWGQGWSGGRAFF
TRBJ2-7,.,.,TRBV10-1,TGCGCCAGCAGTGAAAGGACATTCCCTGGCGAGCAGTACTTC,CASSERTFPGEQYF
TRBJ1-5,once,TRBD1,TRBV19,TGTGCCAGTAGTGACGGACAGGGGCAGCGTCAGCCCCAGCATTTT,CASSDGQGQRQPQHF
TRBJ1-5,.,TRBD1,TRBV5-5,TGTGCCAGCAGCTTTGGGACAGACTATAGCAATCAGCCCCAGCATTTT,CASSFGTDYSNQPQHF
TRBJ1-2,.,.,TRBV6-6,TGTGCCAGCACCCCTACGCCAAGTGGAGCTAACTATGGCTACACCTTC,CASTPTPSGANYGYTF
TRBJ1-4,.,.,TRBV9,TGTGCCAGCAGCGTAGGGCAGGGAACTAATGAAAAACTGTTTTTT,CASSVGQGTNEKLFF
TRBJ2-1,.,TRBD2,TRBV19,TGTGCCAGTCGACTAGCGGGAGCCAACAATGAGCAGTTCTTC,CASRLAGANNEQFF
TRBJ2-1,.,.,TRBV9,TGTGCCAGCAGCGTATTTCCGGGGGACTACAATGAGCAGTTCTTC,CASSVFPGDYNEQFF
TRBJ1-2,.,.,TRBV10-2,TGCGCCAGCAGTGTAGCGAGTGGGGATCGCTACACCTTC,CASSVASGDRYTF
TRBJ2-2,.,TRBD2,TRBV9,TGTGCCAGCAGTATGGGACTAGCGGGAGTAGGGGAGCTGTTTTTT,CASSMGLAGVGELFF
TRBJ2-1,.,TRBD2,TRBV29-1,TGCAGCGTCTCACGGGGGGGGAACGGCTACAATGAGCAGTTCTTC,CSVSRGGNGYNEQFF
TRBJ2-1,.,.,TRBV14,TGTGCCAGCAGCCAAGATTACTTAAGGGGGAGGGCCTACAATGAGCAGTTCTTC,CASSQDYLRGRAYNEQFF
TRBJ2-7,.,.,TRBV19,TGTGCCAGTAGTACCGCCGGGTCCCTCTACGAGCAGTACTTC,CASSTAGSLYEQYF
TRBJ2-7,.,TRBD1,TRBV15,TGTGCCACCAGCCTGGACAGGGGGACCTACGAGCAGTACTTC,CATSLDRGTYEQYF
TRBJ1-2,.,TRBD1,TRBV19,TGTGCCAGTAGTATCCGGGTCGGACAGGGGGACTATGGCTACACCTTC,CASSIRVGQGDYGYTF
TRBJ2-2,once,.,TRBV13,TGTGCCACCAAACAGGGACCCACGAACACCGGGGAGCTGTTTTTT,CATKQGPTNTGELFF
TRBJ2-7,.,.,TRBV27,TGTGCCAGCAGTTTATCTTACGGGTCCCTGCCGGGGGAGCAGTACTTC,CASSLSYGSLPGEQYF
TRBJ2-3,.,TRBD2,TRBV5-1,TGCGCCAGCAGCTTGGAACTAGCGGCTAGCACAGATACGCAGTATTTT,CASSLELAASTDTQYF
TRBJ2-2,.,TRBD1,TRBV11-2,TGTGCCAGCCGTGATCCGGGACAGGGTTTCACCGGGGAGCTGTTTTTT,CASRDPGQGFTGELFF
TRBJ2-3,.,TRBD2,TRBV7-9,TGTGCCAGCAGCTTAGGAATTCTAGCGGGTGACACAGATACGCAGTATTTT,CASSLGILAGDTDTQYF
TRBJ2-2,.,TRBD2,TRBV18,TGTGCCAGCTCACCATCCGGGACTAGCGGGAGTTGGGCCGGGGAGCTGTTTTTT,CASSPSGTSGSWAGELFF
TRBJ2-1,.,.,TRBV30,TGTGCCTGGGCCCGGGACCCGGGGGTGTATGAGCAGTTCTTC,CAWARDPGVYEQFF
TRBJ2-3,.,.,TRBV11-2,TGTGCCAGCAGCTCTCGCACAGATACGCAGTATTTT,CASSSRTDTQYF
TRBJ2-7,.,TRBD1,TRBV29-1,TGCAGCGTTGAAAATCGACAGGGTATGAACGAGCAGTACTTC,CSVENRQGMNEQYF
TRBJ2-2,.,TRBD1,TRBV5-1,TGCGCCAGCAGCTCCCGGGACAGGGGGCTTCGGGACACCGGGGAGCTGTTTTTT,CASSSRDRGLRDTGELFF
TRBJ1-1,.,.,TRBV5-1,TGCGCCAGCAGCTTGGGAGGAGGGGAGGGTGAAGCTTTCTTT,CASSLGGGEGEAFF
TRBJ2-7,.,TRBD2,TRBV7-8,TGTGCCAGCAGAGACAAACTTACTAGCGGGAGGTCCTACGAGCAGTACTTC,CASRDKLTSGRSYEQYF
TRBJ2-1,once,.,TRBV11-2,TGTGCCAGCAGCAGGTCGGGACAATACAATGAGCAGTTCTTC,CASSRSGQYNEQFF
TRBJ2-5,once,TRBD2,TRBV7-2,TGTGCCAGCAGCTTATCGACTAGCGGAGGGGGAGAGACCCAGTACTTC,CASSLSTSGGGETQYF
TRBJ2-7,.,.,TRBV5-1,TGCGCCAGCAGCTTGGGAATCGAGTACGAGCAGTACTTC,CASSLGIEYEQYF
TRBJ2-7,few,.,TRBV2,TGTGCCAGCAGGATGTCGATTCGGGAGCAGTACTTC,CASRMSIREQYF
TRBJ2-7,.,.,TRBV5-1,TGCGCCAGCAGCTTTCAGGGGTACGAGCAGTACTTC,CASSFQGYEQYF
TRBJ1-1,.,.,TRBV5-1,TGCGCCAGCAGCTTGGATAGCTTGAACACTGAAGCTTTCTTT,CASSLDSLNTEAFF
TRBJ2-7,.,.,TRBV18,TGTGCCAGCTCCCCTAGCTTCACAAGGACGGAGGCCCTCTCCTACGAGCAGTACTTC,CASSPSFTRTEALSYEQYF
TRBJ1-1,.,.,TRBV28,TGTGCCAACTCCCGAGGGGGTGAAGCTTTCTTT,CANSRGGEAFF
TRBJ2-2,few,.,TRBV10-2,TGCGCCACCCAGGATCGGACCGGGGAGCTGTTTTTT,CATQDRTGELFF
TRBJ2-1,.,.,TRBV13,TGTGCCAGCAGCGGCCGGGAGACGAGCTCCTACAATGAGCAGTTCTTC,CASSGRETSSYNEQFF
TRBJ2-7,.,.,TRBV14,TGTGCCAGCAGCCGGGGGACACAGACTTTCTACGAGCAGTACTTC,CASSRGTQTFYEQYF
TRBJ2-5,.,TRBD2,TRBV9,TGTGCCAGCAGCTCCGGACTAGCGGGAGGCCAAGAGACCCAGTACTTC,CASSSGLAGGQETQYF
TRBJ1-2,.,.,TRBV7-2,TGTGCCAGCAGCATATATTATTCGGAGGGTGGCTACACCTTC,CASSIYYSEGGYTF
TRBJ1-1,.,.,TRBV10-3,TGTGCCATCACCTCAGACAGATCGAACACTGAAGCTTTCTTT,CAITSDRSNTEAFF
TRBJ2-1,.,TRBD2,TRBV11-2,TGTGCCAGCAGCGGGGGGACTAGCGGGAGTTGGGATGAGCAGTTCTTC,CASSGGTSGSWDEQFF
TRBJ2-3,.,.,TRBV11-2,TGTGCCAGCAGCTCGAGGGCCCTTTTCACAGATACGCAGTATTTT,CASSSRALFTDTQYF
TRBJ2-1,.,TRBD2,TRBV12-5,TGTGCTAGTGGTTTTGTTAGGGGACTAGCCCTCAATGAGCAGTTCTTC,CASGFVRGLALNEQFF
TRBJ2-7,.,.,TRBV6-5,TGTGCCAGCAGTTACCGCGGGGTATACTCCTACGAGCAGTACTTC,CASSYRGVYSYEQYF
TRBJ2-7,once,TRBD1,TRBV12-5,TGTGCTAGTGGTTCCCCCGGGACAGTCTACGAGCAGTACTTC,CASGSPGTVYEQYF
TRBJ1-1,.,.,TRBV20-1,TGCAGTGCCCCTCGAGGCACTGAAGCTTTCTTT,CSAPRGTEAFF
TRBJ1-5,.,TRBD1,TRBV28,TGTGCCGGATCGACAGGGGGCGGCAATCAGCCCCAGCATTTT,CAGSTGGGNQPQHF
TRBJ1-1,.,.,TRBV7-8,TGTGCCAGCAGCAGAGGCGTCAGGGAGGGCACTGAAGCTTTCTTT,CASSRGVREGTEAFF
TRBJ2-5,.,.,TRBV19,TGTGCCAGTAGTATAGCTCGTGCAGGGCCAACGGCCCAGTACTTC,CASSIARAGPTAQYF
TRBJ1-1,.,.,TRBV6-1,TGTGCCAGCAGTGATCGAAACAGTGTTTCTGAAGCTTTCTTT,CASSDRNSVSEAFF
TRBJ2-1,.,.,TRBV7-3,TGTGCCAGCAGCTTAGTGCTAGCCAATGAGCAGTTCTTC,CASSLVLANEQFF